A single sample gave rise to the 7 T cell receptor beta chains below, sequenced in a study of immune heterogeneity within non-small cell lung tumors. Multiplex PCR amplified TCR beta CDR3 with 32 V and 13 J primers. A single record per CDR3 protein comes from TCRdb applying MiXCR to the multiplex PCR reads. The sample yields approximately 5,000 distinct CDR3 sequences, less than 25% seen once. Bulk tumor genomic DNA was the template, and each sample received about 590 ng. During surgery, each primary tumor gave multiple biopsies spaced as far apart as possible. Enrolled individuals presented with untreated, newly diagnosed non-small cell lung cancer and received curative surgery. Sequences were obtained from lung tumor tissue. These receptors were obtained from a man aged 60 to 69 with non-small cell lung cancer.

By its share, this clonotype is medium-sized (0.01 to 0.1%). This rearrangement joins TRBV11-2 to TRBJ2-7; D is perhaps TRBD2 (6 bases). In germline, CDR1 is SGHAT, CDR2 FQNNGV. V lost 2 bases and J 3 bases, leaving 11 bases between the germline ends. The CDR3 runs 14 residues. The CDR3 spells CASSLTSGDYEQYF. The CDR3 DNA follows: TGTGCCAGCAGCTTAACGTCGGGGGACTACGAGCAGTACTTC.

This chain connects TRBV15 to TRBJ1-3; D not resolved. The CDR3 is 14 amino acids. Germline loops: CDR1 LNHNV, CDR2 YYDKDF (reference sequence). Trimming left V 5 bases short and J 1 base short, with 9 bases between. The CDR3 spells CATSARGSGNTIYF. The CDR3 region has the DNA TGTGCCACCAGCGCCCGCGGGTCTGGAAACACCATATATTTT.

This chain uses TRBV2 with TRBJ2-7; the D is unclear. The germline V and J ends were trimmed by 5 bases and 3 bases, with 5 bases remaining between them. The CDR3 is made up of 11 amino acids. The germline V gene has CDR1 SNHLY and CDR2 FYNNEI. The CDR3 spells CASSTNYEQYF. Written as DNA, the CDR3 is TGTGCCAGCAGTACAAACTACGAGCAGTACTTC.

The chain has TRBV6-4 and TRBJ1-2; D is perhaps TRBD1 (6 bases). The CDR3 has 19 amino acids. Germline V gene data show CDR1 as MRHNA and CDR2 as SNTAGT. V dropped 0 bases and J dropped 6 bases, with 26 bases sitting between them. CDR3 in amino acids: CASSDSFNRDMGNLDGYTF. Written as DNA, the CDR3 is TGTGCCAGCAGTGACTCTTTCAACAGGGACATGGGTAATTTGGATGGCTACACCTTC.

This clonotype was counted between two and nine times. The J gene is TRBJ2-7, the V gene TRBV16; the D call may be TRBD1 or TRBD2 (5 bases each). V dropped 4 bases and J dropped 6 bases, with 19 bases sitting between them. This CDR3 contains 15 residues. CDR1 and CDR2 (germline): KGHSY, FQNENV. CDR3 sequence reads: CASSLVGDPRAEQYF. The CDR3 DNA sequence: TGTGCCAGCAGCCTGGTAGGGGACCCTCGTGCCGAGCAGTACTTC.

The chain recombines TRBV6-2 or TRBV6-3 with TRBJ2-7, with D perhaps TRBD1 (5 bases). Trimming removed 0 bases from V and 7 bases from J, with 16 bases in between. CDR1 is MNHEY and CDR2 is SVGEGT in the germline V gene. CDR3 length: 15 amino acids. CDR3 coding DNA: TGTGCCAGCAGTTACTCAGTCGCAGGGATCTATGAGCAGTACTTC. Protein: CASSYSVAGIYEQYF.

This clonotype appeared once. The conserved phenylalanine or tryptophan normally closing the CDR3 is absent here, so this likely arose from a read error. Because the CDR3's place on the DNA is in doubt, the DNA is left out and the CDR3 is given as listed by TCRdb. CDR3 loop: CASSRSDRGTDEQYFGP. This chain connects TRBV7-7 to TRBJ2-3; the D call in the table, TRBD1, was not verified against the DNA. Germline CDR1 and CDR2: SSHAT and FNYEAQ (reference sequence). The CDR3 adds up to 17 amino acids, both ends counted.